This T cell receptor (beta chain) was recovered during a study of T cell repertoires in cytomegalovirus infection. Turning to the study itself: Indications came from public TCR beta signatures; they pointed to CMV infection and to a matching HLA type.

Trimming took 2 bases from V and 0 from J, leaving 10 bases between them. This CDR3 is built from 16 residues. Germline V gene lookup returns CDR1 SGHVS and CDR2 FQNEAQ. From the reads, TCRdb called clonotypes with MiXCR, one entry per CDR3 protein. Of hundreds of thousands of distinct CDR3 sequences listed, roughly 17% are singletons. This clonotype has at least ten counts. The antigen is undetermined. Regarding the study as a whole: Frequencies of public TCR beta families were cumulated, and this identified carriers of CMV plus the relevant HLA.

The rearrangement links TRBV7-8 to TRBJ1-4; no reliable D call. This receptor was taken from a human donor in good health (CMV status not recorded). Some clones in this sample may be carry-over from other donors' samples. Sequenced sample: PBMCs. In DNA, the CDR3 is TGTGCCAGCAGCTTAATAGGGTTTGCAACTAATGAAAAACTGTTTTTT. Its translation is CASSLIGFATNEKLFF.